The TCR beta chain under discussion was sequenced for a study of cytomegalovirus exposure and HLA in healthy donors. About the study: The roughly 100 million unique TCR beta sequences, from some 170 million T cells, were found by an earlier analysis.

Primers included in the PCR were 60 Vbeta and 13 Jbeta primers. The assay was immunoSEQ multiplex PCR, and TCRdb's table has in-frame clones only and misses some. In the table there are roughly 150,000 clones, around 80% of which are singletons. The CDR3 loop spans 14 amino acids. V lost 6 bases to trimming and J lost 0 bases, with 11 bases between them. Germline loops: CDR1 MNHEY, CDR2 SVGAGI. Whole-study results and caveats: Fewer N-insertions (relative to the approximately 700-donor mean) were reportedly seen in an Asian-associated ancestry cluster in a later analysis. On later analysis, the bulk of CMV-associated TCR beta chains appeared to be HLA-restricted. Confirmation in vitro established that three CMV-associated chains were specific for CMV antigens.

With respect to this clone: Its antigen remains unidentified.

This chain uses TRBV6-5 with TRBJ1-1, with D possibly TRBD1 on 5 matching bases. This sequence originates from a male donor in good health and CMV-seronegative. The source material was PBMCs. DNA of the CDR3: TGTGCCAGCAGCCTAGACAGCATGAACACTGAAGCTTTCTTT. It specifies CASSLDSMNTEAFF.